These 10 T cell receptor beta chains were all obtained from the same sample, sequenced in a study of cytomegalovirus exposure and HLA in healthy donors. Researchers ran the PCR with 60 Vbeta and 13 Jbeta primers. Profiling relied on immunoSEQ multiplex PCR, and the TCRdb table lists in-frame clones only, not all of them. The sample shows some 120,000 clones, roughly 80% of them seen only once. The sequenced sample was PBMCs. The receptors come from a woman aged 40 to 50 in good health and CMV-seronegative.

The J gene is TRBJ2-5, the V gene TRBV7-6; 7 nucleotides line up with TRBD2. Germline-derived CDR1 and CDR2 are SGHVS and FNYEAQ. V shed 5 bases and J 5 bases; nucleotides not matched to a gene: 11. This CDR3 contains 15 residues. CDR3 coding DNA: TGTGCCAGCAGCACCCGGGACGGGCGGGAGGAGACCCAGTACTTC. Translated: CASSTRDGREETQYF.

DNA of the CDR3: TGTGCCAGCAGTTACGATCAGGGTACCTACGAGCAGTACTTC. Its translation is CASSYDQGTYEQYF. V usage is TRBV6-5 and J usage is TRBJ2-7; D possibly corresponds to TRBD1 (5 bases). This CDR3 has 14 residues. The ends were cut back, 2 bases at V and 2 bases at J, with 10 bases in the middle. Germline CDR1 and CDR2: MNHEY and SVGAGI.

The genes are TRBV7-2 and TRBJ2-7, with 9 bases lining up with TRBD2. The germline V gene has CDR1 SGHTA and CDR2 FQGNSA. V trimming: 0 bases; J trimming: 2 bases; junction bases outside the gene matches: 8. The CDR3 is made up of 17 amino acids. This CDR3 is CASSLAGGGALTYEQYF. DNA for the CDR3: TGTGCCAGCAGCTTAGCTGGCGGGGGGGCCTTAACCTACGAGCAGTACTTC. The full variable domain, completed using reference TRBV7-2 and TRBJ2-7, is GAGVSQSPSNKVTEKGKDVELRCDPISGHTALYWYRQSLGQGLEFLIYFQGNSAPDKSGLPSDRFSAERTGGSVSTLTIQRTQQEDSAVYLCASSLAGGGALTYEQYFGPGTRLTVT.

This chain joins TRBV20-1 and TRBJ1-2; 7 bases match TRBD1. Unmatched junction bases numbered 3, after V lost 6 bases and J lost 5 bases. This CDR3 contains 11 residues. In germline, CDR1 is DFQATT, CDR2 SNEGSKA (reference sequence). The CDR3 DNA reads as TGCAGTGCCTACAGGGGATATGGCTACACCTTC. Residues: CSAYRGYGYTF.

The gene calls are TRBV7-9 and TRBJ2-3, with D perhaps matching TRBD2 (6 bases). Germline CDR1 is SEHNR and CDR2 is FQNEAQ (reference sequence). The CDR3 extends over 18 amino acids. V lost 1 base, J lost 1 base, and 18 bases lay in between. CDR3 in DNA: TGTGCCAGCAGCTTAGTTCGGGAGTCAAGAGAGGGCACAGATACGCAGTATTTT. This sequence encodes CASSLVRESREGTDTQYF.

The chain carries TRBV7-2 and TRBJ2-5; D gene uncertain. This CDR3 comprises 15 residues. V dropped 5 bases and J dropped 1 base, with 14 bases sitting between them. The V gene's germline CDR1 is SGHTA and CDR2 FQGNSA. The CDR3 is CASSPGGLLQETQYF. DNA of the CDR3: TGTGCCAGCAGCCCCGGCGGCCTCCTCCAAGAGACCCAGTACTTC.

The chain joins TRBV4-1 to TRBJ2-6; 8 nucleotides align to TRBD1. Germline V gene lookup returns CDR1 MGHRA and CDR2 YSYEKL. Germline trimming cut 5 bases from V and 2 bases from J; bases unmatched to any gene: 5. The CDR3 contains 16 residues. CDR3 DNA: TGCGCCAGCAGCTACGGACAGGGAGCTGGGGCCAACGTCCTGACTTTC. It codes for CASSYGQGAGANVLTF.

The chain has TRBV4-3 and TRBJ2-7; 7 bases fit TRBD2. With V trimmed by 0 bases and J by 0 bases, 5 bases remained unmatched. Germline V gene lookup returns CDR1 LGHNA and CDR2 YSLEER. CDR3 length: 16 residues. This CDR3 reads CASSQDGTSVSYEQYF. CDR3 nucleotides: TGCGCCAGCAGCCAAGATGGAACTAGCGTCTCCTACGAGCAGTACTTC.

This chain uses TRBV19 with TRBJ2-7; weak D call: TRBD1 (6 bases). Germline CDR1 reads LNHDA; CDR2 reads SQIVND (reference sequence). The CDR3 loop spans 16 amino acids. Trimming cost V 5 bases and J 0 bases, with 17 bases left between them. The CDR3: CASSDPRGRTSYEQYF. The DNA for the CDR3 is TGTGCCAGTAGTGACCCCAGGGGCCGGACCTCCTACGAGCAGTACTTC. Full variable domain (rest looked up from reference TRBV19 and TRBJ2-7): DGGITQSPKYLFRKEGQNVTLSCEQNLNHDAMYWYRQDPGQGLRLIYYSQIVNDFQKGDIAEGYSVSREKKESFPLTVTSAQKNPTAFYLCASSDPRGRTSYEQYFGPGTRLTVT.

The chain recombines TRBV4-2 with TRBJ2-2; 7 bases agree with TRBD2. Germline values: CDR1 LGHNA, CDR2 YNFKEQ. The CDR3 is 17 amino acids. Trimming took 2 bases from V and 4 from J; bases not matched to a gene: 10. CDR3 sequence reads: CASSQRRPTGGTGELFF. The CDR3 bases are TGTGCCAGCAGCCAAAGGCGACCGACGGGGGGCACCGGGGAGCTGTTTTTT.